This is a list of T cell receptor beta chains from one sample in a study of Graves' ophthalmopathy and Graves' hyperthyroidism. TCRdb reanalysed the multiplex PCR reads using MiXCR and keeps one entry per CDR3 protein. The data hold fewer than 650,000 distinct CDR3 sequences, with about a fifth observed a single time. Sequencing was done on a sample of peripheral blood. All receptors come from a woman under 30 with stable Graves' hyperthyroidism. Some clones in this sample may be carry-over from other donors' samples. Each CDR3 is given with its conserved first and last residue. D genes are given only for firm matches. Not every row has a clone size; where given, it reads once, few, many or a size class.

abundance	v_gene	d_gene	j_gene	CDR3nt	CDR3aa
many	TRBV12-3/TRBV12-4	TRBD1	TRBJ2-3	TGTGCCAGCAGTACTCGGACAGGGTCAGATACGCAGTATTTT	CASSTRTGSDTQYF
NA	TRBV18	NA	TRBJ1-6	TGTGCCAGCTCACCACGGGAGAGCTCCTATAATTCACCCCTCCACTTT	CASSPRESSYNSPLHF
many	TRBV12-5	NA	TRBJ2-1	TGTGCTAGTGGCCCCGGGACTTCCTCCTACAATGAGCAGTTCTTC	CASGPGTSSYNEQFF
many	TRBV7-9	NA	TRBJ2-7	TGTGCCAGCAGCTTAGATCCGGGGGAGCAGTACTTC	CASSLDPGEQYF
many	TRBV11-2	TRBD2	TRBJ2-7	TGTGCCAGCAGCTTTCGGACTAGCGGGAGGGCCGCGAGTTTCAACGAGCAGTACTTC	CASSFRTSGRAASFNEQYF
NA	TRBV10-3	NA	TRBJ1-2	TGTGCCATCAGTGAATCCAGGGGTAACTATGGCTACACCTTC	CAISESRGNYGYTF
many	TRBV2	TRBD1	TRBJ2-7	TGTGCCAGCAGTGACGGGGTGAGGACAGGGGGCTACGAGCAGTACTTC	CASSDGVRTGGYEQYF
NA	TRBV12-5	NA	TRBJ1-3	TGTGCTAGTGGTTTGTCAACGGGGAGCAGCCGAAACACCATATATTTT	CASGLSTGSSRNTIYF
many	TRBV5-1	NA	TRBJ2-5	TGCGCCAGCAGCGAAACAGACAGGACGAAAGAGACCCAGTACTTC	CASSETDRTKETQYF
many	TRBV6-5	NA	TRBJ1-1	TGTGCCAGCAAGCAGGGCGAAAGCCGGCTGAACACTGAAGCTTTCTTT	CASKQGESRLNTEAFF
many	TRBV7-9	NA	TRBJ2-7	TGTGCCAGCAGCTTAGAGGCCCCCGAGCAGTACTTC	CASSLEAPEQYF
many	TRBV10-3	NA	TRBJ2-7	TGTGCCATCAGCTCCGAGGTCGAGCAGTACTTC	CAISSEVEQYF
many	TRBV12-3/TRBV12-4	NA	TRBJ2-4	TGTGCCACAGAACAGGGTCCGGAGAACATTCAGTACTTC	CATEQGPENIQYF
few	TRBV6-1	TRBD1	TRBJ1-1	TGTGCCAGCAGTGAAAATATGGGACAGGGAACTGAAGCTTTCTTT	CASSENMGQGTEAFF
few	TRBV2	NA	TRBJ2-2	TGTGCCAGCATGCGGGACAGGAACACCGGGGAGCTGTTTTTT	CASMRDRNTGELFF
NA	TRBV25-1	NA	TRBJ2-7	TGTGCCAGCACCCAGGGGGGGTCCTACGAGCAGTACTTC	CASTQGGSYEQYF
many	TRBV6-2/TRBV6-3	TRBD1	TRBJ1-1	TGTGCCAGCAGTACGGACAGGGGCTACACTGAAGCTTTCTTT	CASSTDRGYTEAFF
many	TRBV6-1	NA	TRBJ1-5	TGTGCCAGCAGTGAAGGCAGGGTTGGTCAGCCCCAGCATTTT	CASSEGRVGQPQHF
few	TRBV4-1	TRBD1	TRBJ2-7	TGCGCCAGCAGTGTCGGGACAGGGGTAGTCTACGAGCAGTACTTC	CASSVGTGVVYEQYF
many	TRBV6-5	TRBD2	TRBJ2-2	TGTGCCTCCCGGAAGGAACTAGCGGGAGCGAACACCGGGGAGCTGTTTTTT	CASRKELAGANTGELFF
NA	TRBV5-1	NA	TRBJ2-3	TGCGCCAGCAGCCCTAGGAATATGGGGACAGATACGCAGTATTTT	CASSPRNMGTDTQYF
NA	TRBV29-1	NA	TRBJ2-4	TGCAGCGCCGCAAGGGGGGGGCAGGGAGACATTCAGTACTTC	CSAARGGQGDIQYF
many	TRBV12-3/TRBV12-4	NA	TRBJ1-1	TGTGCCAGCAGTTTAAACAGGAACACTGAAGCTTTCTTT	CASSLNRNTEAFF
once	TRBV12-3/TRBV12-4	NA	TRBJ1-5	TGTGCCAGCACCCTCGGGACTTCAAGTCAGCCCCAGCATTTT	CASTLGTSSQPQHF
many	TRBV11-2	NA	TRBJ1-2	TGTGCCAGCAGCTTAGTTCGCCCCGACAGTGGCTATGGCTACACCTTC	CASSLVRPDSGYGYTF
many	TRBV2	NA	TRBJ1-2	TGTGCCAGCAGTGATGACCGAGCGGGTTTCTATGGCTACACCTTC	CASSDDRAGFYGYTF
many	TRBV19	TRBD1	TRBJ1-1	TGTGCCAGTAAGGAGGGGGCGCGGACTGAAGCTTTCTTT	CASKEGARTEAFF
many	TRBV6-1	TRBD2	TRBJ2-5	TGTGCCAGCAGTGACCTTAGCGGGGGCGGGGAGACCCAGTACTTC	CASSDLSGGGETQYF
many	TRBV4-1	TRBD1	TRBJ2-5	TGCGCCAGCAGCCAAGCCCCCGGGACAGGGGGACAAGAGACCCAGTACTTC	CASSQAPGTGGQETQYF